The TCR beta chain under discussion was sequenced for a study of blood T cell repertoires in COVID-19. This clone was detected once. Original methodology: Amplification from reference gene primers served as the basis for estimated nucleated cell counts. Only in-frame clones appear in the TCRdb table, and some are missing; sequencing was by immunoSEQ multiplex PCR. The V and J calls and the clone size are those of that table, but D and trimming were determined from the DNA. The sample contains about 380,000 clones, more than 75% of which appear only once. The V segment lost 3 bases and the J segment 6 bases; nucleotides outside the gene matches: 11. CDR3 length: 17 amino acids. Germline CDR1 SGDLS, CDR2 YYNGEE. Participant ages covered about 18 to 89 years across 25 or so US areas. Allocation to cohorts depended on clinical history reported by the participants.

This clonotype was obtained from a woman younger than 35 who had recovered from COVID-19. Sequencing was performed on PBMCs or T cells enriched from blood (not recorded which). The chain joins TRBV9 to TRBJ2-7; 14 bases align to TRBD2. In DNA, the CDR3 is TGTGCCAGCAGCGACGGGACTAGCGGGGGTCCTCTGCTCGAGCAGTACTTC. Its protein is CASSDGTSGGPLLEQYF. Filled out from reference TRBV9 and TRBJ2-7, the complete variable domain reads DSGVTQTPKHLITATGQRVTLRCSPRSGDLSVYWYQQSLDQGLQFLIQYYNGEERAKGNILERFSAQQFPDLHSELNLSSLELGDSALYFCASSDGTSGGPLLEQYFGPGTRLTVT.